These T cell receptor beta chains were read from a single sample in a study of control samples from healthy donors and cancer patients. Using immunoSEQ multiplex PCR, the repertoire was profiled, and TCRdb retains in-frame clones only, with some absent. The table records around 130,000 clones, about 93% of them present only once. Sequencing used PBMCs. All receptors derive from a man aged 45 to 65 with head and neck cancer. Each CDR3 is given with its conserved first and last residue. Each record gives: D gene, clone size, V gene, J gene, CDR3 protein, CDR3 DNA. D genes are given only for firm matches. Clone size is not always given. Where it is, it says once, few, many or a class for expanded clones.

TRBD2	once	TRBV11-2	TRBJ2-7	CASSTLLAGGYEQYF	TGTGCCAGCAGCACCCTGCTAGCGGGGGGTTACGAGCAGTACTTC
TRBD1	few	TRBV2	TRBJ2-3	CASSATGQVTDTQYF	TGTGCCAGCAGTGCTACGGGACAGGTGACAGATACGCAGTATTTT
TRBD2	NA	TRBV5-6	TRBJ2-1	CASSSPGLAANEQFF	TGTGCCAGCAGCTCTCCGGGACTAGCGGCGAATGAGCAGTTCTTC
NA	NA	TRBV5-3	TRBJ2-3	CARILKQSSTDTQYF	TGTGCCAGAATCCTCAAGCAATCTAGCACAGATACGCAGTATTTT
NA	NA	TRBV29-1	TRBJ2-6	CSVVSGANVLTF	TGCAGCGTTGTCTCTGGGGCCAACGTCCTGACTTTC
TRBD2	NA	TRBV5-4	TRBJ2-7	CASSSQRGGYEQYF	TGTGCCAGCAGCTCACAGCGGGGGGGCTACGAGCAGTACTTC
NA	NA	TRBV27	TRBJ1-2	CASSLRANYGYTF	TGTGCCAGCAGTTTGCGAGCAAACTATGGCTACACCTTC
TRBD2	NA	TRBV6-1	TRBJ2-3	CASSETERGGGFRDTQYF	TGTGCCAGCAGTGAAACTGAGCGGGGGGGCGGATTTCGAGATACGCAGTATTTT
NA	once	TRBV6-2/TRBV6-3	TRBJ2-2	CASSLPGGANTGELFF	TGTGCCAGCAGTTTGCCGGGGGGCGCGAACACCGGGGAGCTGTTTTTT
TRBD1	NA	TRBV6-5	TRBJ1-2	CASSQTGGYGYTF	TGTGCCAGCAGTCAGACAGGGGGCTATGGCTACACCTTC
NA	NA	TRBV18	TRBJ1-2	CASSPSRVSGYTF	TGTGCCAGCTCACCAAGCAGGGTCTCTGGCTACACCTTC
NA	NA	TRBV6-5	TRBJ1-1	CASSTSLNTEAFF	TGTGCCAGCAGCACTAGCCTGAACACTGAAGCTTTCTTT
NA	few	TRBV14	TRBJ2-2	CASSQATYRELFF	TGTGCCAGCAGCCAAGCGACCTACCGGGAGCTGTTTTTT
TRBD1	NA	TRBV11-2	TRBJ1-6	CASSFTGGVRSPLHF	TGTGCCAGCAGCTTTACAGGGGGAGTGCGCTCACCCCTCCACTTT
NA	NA	TRBV5-4	TRBJ2-5	CASRGGGAGAQETQYF	TGTGCCAGCAGAGGTGGCGGGGCGGGGGCCCAAGAGACCCAGTACTTC
NA	NA	TRBV28	TRBJ2-1	CASSLRGRTGPRNEQFF	TGTGCCAGCAGTCTAAGGGGACGAACGGGTCCAAGGAATGAGCAGTTCTTC
NA	NA	TRBV9	TRBJ1-1	CASSVGRTDTEAFF	TGTGCCAGCAGCGTAGGCCGAACTGACACTGAAGCTTTCTTT
TRBD1	once	TRBV10-3	TRBJ1-4	CAISSGTGDEKLFF	TGTGCCATCAGTTCCGGGACAGGGGATGAAAAACTGTTTTTT
NA	once	TRBV2	TRBJ2-5	CASSARAQETQYF	TGTGCCAGCAGTGCGAGGGCACAAGAGACCCAGTACTTC
NA	NA	TRBV19	TRBJ1-5	CASSIGAGNKGNQPQHF	TGTGCCAGTAGTATTGGGGCAGGGAATAAAGGCAATCAGCCCCAGCATTTT
TRBD2	NA	TRBV19	TRBJ2-1	CASKVAGSSYNEQFF	TGTGCCAGTAAGGTAGCGGGTAGCTCCTACAATGAGCAGTTCTTC
NA	NA	TRBV28	TRBJ2-4	CASRGGGYIQYF	TGTGCCAGCAGGGGGGGTGGGTACATTCAGTACTTC
TRBD1	NA	TRBV5-8	TRBJ1-3	CASSLEGTGFGNTIYF	TGTGCCAGCAGCTTGGAAGGGACAGGGTTTGGAAACACCATATATTTT
TRBD2	NA	TRBV3-1/TRBV3-2	TRBJ2-7	CASSQSASGEEQYF	TGTGCCAGCAGCCAAAGCGCTAGCGGTGAGGAGCAGTACTTC
NA	NA	TRBV28	TRBJ1-5	CASERGASNQPQHF	TGTGCCAGCGAGAGAGGGGCTAGCAATCAGCCCCAGCATTTT
NA	NA	TRBV27	TRBJ2-6	CASSLIPTGTRSGANVLTF	TGTGCCAGCAGTCTTATCCCGACAGGAACACGTTCTGGGGCCAACGTCCTGACTTTC
TRBD1	NA	TRBV29-1	TRBJ1-1	CSAARQGTTNTEAFF	TGCAGCGCCGCGAGACAGGGGACGACGAACACTGAAGCTTTCTTT
NA	NA	TRBV7-2	TRBJ1-5	CASSLYLDSNQPQHF	TGTGCCAGCAGCTTATACCTAGATAGCAATCAGCCCCAGCATTTT
NA	NA	TRBV10-3	TRBJ1-5	CAISESQGMGQPQHF	TGTGCCATCAGTGAGTCCCAGGGAATGGGACAGCCCCAGCATTTT
NA	NA	TRBV7-2	TRBJ2-3	CASSLHRPSTDTQYF	TGTGCCAGCAGCCTTCATAGGCCTAGCACAGATACGCAGTATTTT
NA	few	TRBV19	TRBJ2-3	CASSIYVSDTQYF	TGTGCCAGTAGTATTTATGTTTCAGATACGCAGTATTTT
NA	NA	TRBV6-4	TRBJ1-3	CASSGPRSGNTIYF	TGTGCCAGCAGTGGCCCTCGCTCTGGAAACACCATATATTTT
NA	NA	TRBV7-2	TRBJ1-4	CASSPALQGTNEKLFF	TGTGCCAGCAGCCCGGCCCTGCAGGGGACTAATGAAAAACTGTTTTTT
NA	NA	TRBV6-2/TRBV6-3	TRBJ1-1	CASSWGPPGTEAFF	TGTGCCAGCAGTTGGGGGCCCCCCGGCACTGAAGCTTTCTTT
NA	NA	TRBV18	TRBJ2-1	CASSPILGLSYNEQFF	TGTGCCAGCTCACCTATTCTTGGGCTTAGCTACAATGAGCAGTTCTTC
NA	NA	TRBV27	TRBJ2-3	CASRKGQSGGDTQYF	TGTGCCAGCAGAAAGGGACAGTCCGGGGGAGATACGCAGTATTTT
NA	NA	TRBV7-3	TRBJ2-5	CASSRGPPETQYF	TGTGCCAGCAGCCGGGGACCCCCGGAGACCCAGTACTTC
TRBD2	NA	TRBV19	TRBJ2-5	CASSLAGKETQYF	TGTGCCAGTAGTTTAGCGGGGAAAGAGACCCAGTACTTC
NA	NA	TRBV23-1	TRBJ2-7	CASSQYFQGSYEQYF	TGCGCCAGCAGTCAATATTTCCAGGGCTCCTACGAGCAGTACTTC
NA	once	TRBV4-1	TRBJ2-3	CASSKEVDTQYF	TGCGCCAGCAGTAAAGAGGTTGATACGCAGTATTTT
TRBD2	NA	TRBV7-2	TRBJ2-3	CASSARLAGGRGTDTQYF	TGTGCCAGCAGCGCCCGACTAGCGGGGGGGCGGGGAACAGATACGCAGTATTTT
TRBD2	NA	TRBV11-2	TRBJ2-7	CASSQLAGVHSYEQYF	TGTGCCAGCAGCCAACTAGCGGGGGTTCACTCCTACGAGCAGTACTTC
NA	NA	TRBV3-1/TRBV3-2	TRBJ2-1	CASSPLDSYNEQFF	TGTGCCAGCAGCCCCCTAGACTCCTACAATGAGCAGTTCTTC
TRBD1	NA	TRBV19	TRBJ1-5	CASSIRTGPLNQPQHF	TGTGCCAGTAGTATAAGGACAGGTCCCTTAAATCAGCCCCAGCATTTT
NA	NA	TRBV28	TRBJ1-2	CASSLAGNYGYTF	TGTGCCAGCAGTTTGGCGGGGAACTATGGCTACACCTTC
NA	NA	TRBV9	TRBJ2-3	CASSPVVGLTDTQYF	TGTGCCAGCAGCCCAGTGGTGGGGCTAACGGATACGCAGTATTTT
NA	NA	TRBV6-5	TRBJ1-1	CASRTGSLRATEAFF	TGTGCCAGCAGGACCGGGTCCCTTCGTGCGACTGAAGCTTTCTTT
NA	NA	TRBV29-1	TRBJ2-1	CSVVDNEQFF	TGCAGCGTTGTAGACAATGAGCAGTTCTTC
NA	NA	TRBV4-1	TRBJ2-7	CASSHGTDLGGQYF	TGCGCCAGCAGCCACGGGACGGACCTAGGCGGGCAGTACTTC
NA	NA	TRBV7-2	TRBJ2-6	CASSSRLSGANVLTF	TGTGCCAGCAGCTCCAGACTCTCTGGGGCCAACGTCCTGACTTTC
NA	NA	TRBV28	TRBJ2-1	CASSPGPGPYNEQFF	TGTGCCAGCAGTCCTGGTCCAGGGCCCTACAATGAGCAGTTCTTC
NA	NA	TRBV6-5	TRBJ2-7	CASRALGGYEQYF	TGTGCCAGCAGGGCTCTGGGGGGCTACGAGCAGTACTTC